The present entry profiles one T cell receptor (beta chain) with its context. Its antigen is not identified. This entry belongs to a study of T-cell reconstitution after alpha-beta-depleted transplantation in children. V dropped 4 bases and J dropped 7 bases, with 18 bases sitting between them. There are 15 residues in the CDR3. Germline loops: CDR1 SGHTA, CDR2 FQGNSA. Library preparation (for TCRbeta) was performed with unique molecular identifiers. MiXCR, applied by TCRdb to the PCR reads, yields one record per CDR3 protein. The sample gives more than 400,000 distinct CDR3 sequences, roughly 44% of which show up once; under 30% is in the top ten. Study-wide results and caveats: Fresh T-cell production supplied most of the T-cell counts and diversity seen one year after transplant. There were some patients whose high TCRbeta diversity at day 60 came from surviving recipient T cells and thymic progenitors. Alpha-beta T cells about two months after transplant reportedly derived from several hundred expanded graft clones.

The sample in question was PBMCs, obtained before TCRalphabeta/CD19-depleted stem cell transplant. This TCR derives from a girl aged 2 to 9 with aplastic anemia, due to receive a stem cell transplant. The chain employs TRBV7-2 and TRBJ2-3; TRBD2 is a possible D gene (6 bases). The CDR3 DNA reads as TGTGCCAGCAGCTATGGCGGGGCTACCCGTTATACGCAGTATTTT. Protein: CASSYGGATRYTQYF.